This TCR beta chain was documented in a study of T cell responses to AZD1222 COVID-19 vaccine. General study results and limits: The number of AZD1222 recipients seropositive at baseline was only 5 to 7. Following two doses of AZD1222, Spike-specific TCR breadth and depth rose. Only after the peak T cell response were repertoires sampled.

Produced via immunoSEQ multiplex PCR; TCRdb's table is partial and in-frame only. The sample lists over 110,000 clones; about 90% were seen once. Turning to this clone: Its matching antigen is unknown.

The germline V gene encodes CDR1 MNHEY and CDR2 SMNVEV (reference sequence). This CDR3 has 16 amino acids. V was clipped by 6 bases and J by 4 bases, with 18 bases between them. The source of this sequence is an adult who received the AZD1222 COVID-19 vaccine. The sequencing used peripheral blood, collected 28 days after the second AZD1222 dose. The chain uses TRBV27 and TRBJ2-2, with D perhaps assigned TRBD1 or TRBD2 (5 bases each). Written as DNA, the CDR3 is TGTGCCAGCAGGGATATAAAGGGACCTACCACCGGGGAGCTGTTTTTT. As protein: CASRDIKGPTTGELFF.